This is a list of T cell receptor beta chains from one sample in a study of identical twins. MiXCR, run by TCRdb on the 5' RACE reads, gives a single entry per CDR3 protein. The sample yields some 250,000 distinct CDR3 sequences, 10% to 15% seen once. The same data also went into a second study, on yellow fever vaccine responses in identical twins.

Material: memory (CD45RO+) T cells sorted from blood. The receptors come from a woman aged 18-29 years in good health. Both conserved end residues are part of each CDR3. Each record gives: clone size, J gene, V gene, D gene, CDR3 DNA, CDR3 protein. A D gene is named only where the DNA matches it firmly. Some rows mark clone size as missing; the rest say once, few, many or name a class of expanded clone.

abundance: -
j_gene: TRBJ2-3
v_gene: TRBV6-2/TRBV6-3
d_gene: TRBD1
CDR3nt: TGTGCCAGCAGTTACCTCAAGCCGGGACAGGGTAAAGATACGCAGTATTTT
CDR3aa: CASSYLKPGQGKDTQYF

abundance: few
j_gene: TRBJ2-5
v_gene: TRBV14
d_gene: -
CDR3nt: TGTGCCAGCAGCCATTGGAGACAGCAAGAGACCCAGTACTTC
CDR3aa: CASSHWRQQETQYF

abundance: many
j_gene: TRBJ2-7
v_gene: TRBV5-1
d_gene: TRBD2
CDR3nt: TGCGCCAGCAGCTTGGTATCTAGCGGGGGTTACGAGCAGTACTTC
CDR3aa: CASSLVSSGGYEQYF

abundance: few
j_gene: TRBJ2-7
v_gene: TRBV11-1
d_gene: -
CDR3nt: TGTGCCAGCAGCTTGTCAACTGAGGTCCACTACGAGCAGTACTTC
CDR3aa: CASSLSTEVHYEQYF

abundance: -
j_gene: TRBJ2-7
v_gene: TRBV20-1
d_gene: TRBD2
CDR3nt: TGCAGTGCTAGGGAACTAGCGGGAGGGCACTACGAGCAGTACTTC
CDR3aa: CSARELAGGHYEQYF

abundance: few
j_gene: TRBJ2-3
v_gene: TRBV30
d_gene: TRBD2
CDR3nt: TGTGCCTGGGGACTAGCGGGGGGGTCAGATACGCAGTATTTT
CDR3aa: CAWGLAGGSDTQYF

abundance: many
j_gene: TRBJ2-7
v_gene: TRBV12-3/TRBV12-4
d_gene: -
CDR3nt: TGTGCCAGCAGTTTACAGGCTGTCGGCGGATACGAGCAGTACTTC
CDR3aa: CASSLQAVGGYEQYF

abundance: -
j_gene: TRBJ2-2
v_gene: TRBV20-1
d_gene: -
CDR3nt: TGCAGTGCTAGAGATGGGCCGGCAACCGGGGAGCTGTTTTTT
CDR3aa: CSARDGPATGELFF

abundance: -
j_gene: TRBJ2-7
v_gene: TRBV20-1
d_gene: -
CDR3nt: TGCAGTGCTAGAGATCTGGGCGGGACGCTGGAAGAGCAGTACTTC
CDR3aa: CSARDLGGTLEEQYF

abundance: many
j_gene: TRBJ2-3
v_gene: TRBV20-1
d_gene: -
CDR3nt: TGCAGTGCTAGAGTAGGGAACACAGATACGCAGTATTTT
CDR3aa: CSARVGNTDTQYF

abundance: many
j_gene: TRBJ2-7
v_gene: TRBV7-2
d_gene: -
CDR3nt: TGTGCCAGCAGCTTAGAACCCCCACCAAACTACGAGCAGTACTTC
CDR3aa: CASSLEPPPNYEQYF

abundance: many
j_gene: TRBJ2-1
v_gene: TRBV5-1
d_gene: TRBD2
CDR3nt: TGCGCCAGCAGCTTGGCCAGGCGGGGGGATTACAATGAGCAGTTCTTC
CDR3aa: CASSLARRGDYNEQFF

abundance: -
j_gene: TRBJ1-1
v_gene: TRBV5-1
d_gene: TRBD1
CDR3nt: TGCGCCAGCACCCTTACAGGGGGTACTGAAGCTTTCTTT
CDR3aa: CASTLTGGTEAFF

abundance: many
j_gene: TRBJ1-2
v_gene: TRBV5-1
d_gene: TRBD1
CDR3nt: TGCGCCAGCAGCTTAAGGGGGCACTATGGCTACACCTTC
CDR3aa: CASSLRGHYGYTF

abundance: -
j_gene: TRBJ2-2
v_gene: TRBV9
d_gene: -
CDR3nt: TGTGCCAGCAGCGTAAGAGAATTGAACACCGGGGAGCTGTTTTTT
CDR3aa: CASSVRELNTGELFF

abundance: -
j_gene: TRBJ2-7
v_gene: TRBV7-9
d_gene: TRBD1
CDR3nt: TGTGCCAGCAGCCCTAGTTACAGGGGTTCCTACGAGCAGTACTTC
CDR3aa: CASSPSYRGSYEQYF

abundance: -
j_gene: TRBJ2-5
v_gene: TRBV29-1
d_gene: -
CDR3nt: TGCAGCGTTGAAGATCCGGGGGAGGAGACCCAGTACTTC
CDR3aa: CSVEDPGEETQYF

abundance: many
j_gene: TRBJ2-2
v_gene: TRBV12-3/TRBV12-4
d_gene: -
CDR3nt: TGTGCCAGCAGTCCCCTTAGGGCCGGGGAGCTGTTTTTT
CDR3aa: CASSPLRAGELFF

abundance: many
j_gene: TRBJ2-5
v_gene: TRBV6-1
d_gene: -
CDR3nt: TGTGCCAGCACCCCCCAAGAGACCCAGTACTTC
CDR3aa: CASTPQETQYF

abundance: -
j_gene: TRBJ2-2
v_gene: TRBV6-1
d_gene: -
CDR3nt: TGTGCCAGCAGCAGCAGGGCCTCGGGGACCGGGGAGCTGTTTTTT
CDR3aa: CASSSRASGTGELFF

abundance: many
j_gene: TRBJ2-7
v_gene: TRBV3-1
d_gene: -
CDR3nt: TGTGCCAGCAGCCAAGGGATCTGGACAGAGCGAAAATACGAGCAGTACTTC
CDR3aa: CASSQGIWTERKYEQYF

abundance: -
j_gene: TRBJ2-3
v_gene: TRBV10-3
d_gene: -
CDR3nt: TGTGCCAGCCACAGCGGTGGGGCAGATACGCAGTATTTT
CDR3aa: CASHSGGADTQYF

abundance: few
j_gene: TRBJ1-5
v_gene: TRBV2
d_gene: -
CDR3nt: TGTGCCAGCATGAGAAGGTCAGGGGCTCGGCCCCAGCATTTT
CDR3aa: CASMRRSGARPQHF

abundance: few
j_gene: TRBJ2-3
v_gene: TRBV20-1
d_gene: TRBD2
CDR3nt: TGCAGTGCCGCTAGCGGGGGTAGGGCGCGGGGGGATACGCAGTATTTT
CDR3aa: CSAASGGRARGDTQYF

abundance: few
j_gene: TRBJ1-2
v_gene: TRBV25-1
d_gene: -
CDR3nt: TGTGCCAGCAGTCCTACCACAACGCGCAACTATGGCTACACCTTC
CDR3aa: CASSPTTTRNYGYTF

abundance: many
j_gene: TRBJ2-3
v_gene: TRBV4-3
d_gene: -
CDR3nt: TGCGCCAGCAGCCAAGACTCGGAAGATACGCAGTATTTT
CDR3aa: CASSQDSEDTQYF

abundance: -
j_gene: TRBJ2-2
v_gene: TRBV6-1
d_gene: TRBD1
CDR3nt: TGTGCCAGCACAGGGGGCATGGGGAACACCGGGGAGCTGTTTTTT
CDR3aa: CASTGGMGNTGELFF

abundance: many
j_gene: TRBJ2-1
v_gene: TRBV29-1
d_gene: TRBD2
CDR3nt: TGCAGCGCCCGAACTAGCGGGGACTACAATGAGCAGTTCTTC
CDR3aa: CSARTSGDYNEQFF

abundance: few
j_gene: TRBJ2-7
v_gene: TRBV7-9
d_gene: -
CDR3nt: TGTGCCAGCAGCTTTAGCAAAGAGGGCTCCTACGAGCAGTACTTC
CDR3aa: CASSFSKEGSYEQYF

abundance: few
j_gene: TRBJ2-1
v_gene: TRBV11-2
d_gene: -
CDR3nt: TGTGCCAGCAGCTTTTCCCCAAGGCCAGGTAGTTCCTACAATGAGCAGTTCTTC
CDR3aa: CASSFSPRPGSSYNEQFF

abundance: -
j_gene: TRBJ2-3
v_gene: TRBV5-1
d_gene: -
CDR3nt: TGCGCCAGCAGCTTGGGGAGCGGCACAGATACGCAGTATTTT
CDR3aa: CASSLGSGTDTQYF

abundance: -
j_gene: TRBJ2-1
v_gene: TRBV12-5
d_gene: -
CDR3nt: TGTGCTAGCAGTACCTTCCGGGACAAGCCCTACAATGAGCAGTTCTTC
CDR3aa: CASSTFRDKPYNEQFF

abundance: -
j_gene: TRBJ2-5
v_gene: TRBV27
d_gene: -
CDR3nt: TGTGCCAGCACTCGCAAGCCGGGACTCCCAGGAGAGACCCAGTACTTC
CDR3aa: CASTRKPGLPGETQYF

abundance: many
j_gene: TRBJ2-6
v_gene: TRBV14
d_gene: TRBD2
CDR3nt: TGTGCCAGCAGCCAAGATGGGAGGGCTGGGGCCAACGTCCTGACTTTC
CDR3aa: CASSQDGRAGANVLTF

abundance: -
j_gene: TRBJ2-4
v_gene: TRBV27
d_gene: TRBD2
CDR3nt: TGTGCCAGCAGTTTAAAAGGGCCTGGGACTAGCGGGACGGGCAAAAACATTCAGTACTTC
CDR3aa: CASSLKGPGTSGTGKNIQYF

abundance: -
j_gene: TRBJ2-1
v_gene: TRBV4-3
d_gene: -
CDR3nt: TGCGCCAGCAGCCTCGGGACTTTTGCCTACAATGAGCAGTTCTTC
CDR3aa: CASSLGTFAYNEQFF

abundance: -
j_gene: TRBJ1-3
v_gene: TRBV28
d_gene: -
CDR3nt: TGTGCCAGCGGGTTGACGGCCTCTGGAAACACCATATATTTT
CDR3aa: CASGLTASGNTIYF

abundance: few
j_gene: TRBJ2-7
v_gene: TRBV20-1
d_gene: -
CDR3nt: TGCAGTGCGGGTGCCAAAACCTACGAGCAGTACTTC
CDR3aa: CSAGAKTYEQYF

abundance: -
j_gene: TRBJ1-1
v_gene: TRBV10-3
d_gene: -
CDR3nt: TGTGCCATCAGTGAGTCAGGGTTCACTGAAGCTTTCTTT
CDR3aa: CAISESGFTEAFF

abundance: few
j_gene: TRBJ2-7
v_gene: TRBV4-3
d_gene: TRBD2
CDR3nt: TGCGCCAGCAGCCAAGATTTTAGCGGGTCCTACTACGAGCAGTACTTC
CDR3aa: CASSQDFSGSYYEQYF

abundance: many
j_gene: TRBJ2-7
v_gene: TRBV5-6
d_gene: -
CDR3nt: TGTGCCAGCAGCTTGACCCGGACAGCCCCATCCTACGAGCAGTACTTC
CDR3aa: CASSLTRTAPSYEQYF

abundance: -
j_gene: TRBJ2-7
v_gene: TRBV5-1
d_gene: -
CDR3nt: TGCGCCAGCAGCTTGGCGGGAAGGGGCACCCCCCGCGAGCAGTACTTC
CDR3aa: CASSLAGRGTPREQYF

abundance: -
j_gene: TRBJ2-7
v_gene: TRBV4-3
d_gene: TRBD1
CDR3nt: TGCGCCAGCAGCCAAGATTTGTCGACAGGGGGCAGGGGGCAGTACTTC
CDR3aa: CASSQDLSTGGRGQYF

abundance: few
j_gene: TRBJ1-2
v_gene: TRBV12-3/TRBV12-4
d_gene: -
CDR3nt: TGTGCCAGCAGTACGTCCCGGACGGCTTTCTATGGCTACACCTTC
CDR3aa: CASSTSRTAFYGYTF

abundance: many
j_gene: TRBJ2-7
v_gene: TRBV14
d_gene: -
CDR3nt: TGTGCCAGCACCGACTACTACGAGCAGTACTTC
CDR3aa: CASTDYYEQYF

abundance: -
j_gene: TRBJ2-2
v_gene: TRBV5-1
d_gene: TRBD2
CDR3nt: TGCGCCAGCACGCCACGCGGGGGAGCGAACACCGGGGAGCTGTTTTTT
CDR3aa: CASTPRGGANTGELFF

abundance: few
j_gene: TRBJ2-5
v_gene: TRBV20-1
d_gene: -
CDR3nt: TGCAGTGCTCCACACCCGATGACTATCCGGGAGACCCAGTACTTC
CDR3aa: CSAPHPMTIRETQYF

abundance: once
j_gene: TRBJ2-1
v_gene: TRBV7-6
d_gene: TRBD2
CDR3nt: TGTGCCAGCAGCCCTCGTTTCGGGAGGAATGAGCAGTTCTTC
CDR3aa: CASSPRFGRNEQFF

abundance: few
j_gene: TRBJ2-3
v_gene: TRBV18
d_gene: -
CDR3nt: TGTGCCAGCTCACCACTCGATAGCACAGATACGCAGTATTTT
CDR3aa: CASSPLDSTDTQYF

abundance: few
j_gene: TRBJ1-5
v_gene: TRBV7-2
d_gene: -
CDR3nt: TGTGCCAGCAGCTTAGCACCGGCCCTGGATCAGCCCCAGCATTTT
CDR3aa: CASSLAPALDQPQHF

abundance: -
j_gene: TRBJ2-1
v_gene: TRBV12-3/TRBV12-4
d_gene: TRBD2
CDR3nt: TGTGCCAGCAGTCCAGGACTAGCGGGGGGGCCAAAGGCCTACAATGAGCAGTTCTTC
CDR3aa: CASSPGLAGGPKAYNEQFF

abundance: -
j_gene: TRBJ1-2
v_gene: TRBV21-1
d_gene: -
CDR3nt: TGTGCCAGCAGCAAAGTAAGGGCCGCTTATGGCTACACCTTC
CDR3aa: CASSKVRAAYGYTF

abundance: many
j_gene: TRBJ2-5
v_gene: TRBV5-1
d_gene: -
CDR3nt: TGCGCCAGCAGCTCGGGGACTACAGGGGAGACCCAGTACTTC
CDR3aa: CASSSGTTGETQYF

abundance: -
j_gene: TRBJ2-7
v_gene: TRBV7-2
d_gene: TRBD2
CDR3nt: TGTGCCAGCAGCTCTTGGACTAGCGGGAGATTCCACGAGCAGTACTTC
CDR3aa: CASSSWTSGRFHEQYF

abundance: few
j_gene: TRBJ2-1
v_gene: TRBV4-2
d_gene: TRBD2
CDR3nt: TGTGCCAGCAGCCAAGATTTCGGACTAGCCTCCTACAATGAGCAGTTCTTC
CDR3aa: CASSQDFGLASYNEQFF

abundance: few
j_gene: TRBJ2-3
v_gene: TRBV20-1
d_gene: TRBD2
CDR3nt: TGCAGTGCCCCGGGGGGGGATGGGGGCACAGATACGCAGTATTTT
CDR3aa: CSAPGGDGGTDTQYF

abundance: many
j_gene: TRBJ2-1
v_gene: TRBV25-1
d_gene: TRBD2
CDR3nt: TGTGCCAGCAAGGGCGCGGGGGGGGCGATCAATGAGCAGTTCTTC
CDR3aa: CASKGAGGAINEQFF